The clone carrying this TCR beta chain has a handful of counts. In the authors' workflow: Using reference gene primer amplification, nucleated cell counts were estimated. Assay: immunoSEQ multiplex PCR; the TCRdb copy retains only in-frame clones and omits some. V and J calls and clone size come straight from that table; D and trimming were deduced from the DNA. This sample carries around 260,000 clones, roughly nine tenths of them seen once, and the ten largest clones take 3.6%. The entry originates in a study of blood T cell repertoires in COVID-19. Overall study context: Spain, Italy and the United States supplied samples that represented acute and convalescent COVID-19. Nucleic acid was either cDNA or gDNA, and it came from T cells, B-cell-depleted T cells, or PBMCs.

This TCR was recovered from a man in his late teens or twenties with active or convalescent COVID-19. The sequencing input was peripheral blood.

CDR3 DNA: TGTGCCAGCAGCATGGGACAGGCCAAGAATTCACCCCTCCACTTT. As protein: CASSMGQAKNSPLHF. The V call is TRBV7-3, the J call TRBJ1-6, with 8 bases that match TRBD1. This CDR3 has 15 residues. Germline V gives CDR1 SGHTA, CDR2 FQGTGA. Trimming cost V 5 bases and J 7 bases; bases outside gene matches: 7. The complete variable domain, with remaining parts taken from reference TRBV7-3 and TRBJ1-6, reads GAGVSQTPSNKVTEKGKYVELRCDPISGHTALYWYRQSLGQGPEFLIYFQGTGAADDSGLPNDRFFAVRPEGSVSTLKIQRTERGDSAVYLCASSMGQAKNSPLHFGNGTRLTVT.